This TCR beta chain was obtained from a study of shared T cell receptors in the human thymus. The ends were cut back, 6 bases at V and 7 bases at J, with 10 bases in the middle. CDR3 length: 12 amino acids. Germline V gives CDR1 MNHNY, CDR2 SVGAGI (reference sequence). This clone was counted a few times. Measured with immunoSEQ multiplex PCR; TCRdb has only the in-frame clones, and not every one. The sample shows under 700,000 clones, around 82% of them seen only once. Separately, the same data were catalogued under a study of human thymus T cells. That investigation notes: Resections from corrective heart surgery supplied the thymus tissue. Related research found strongly overlapping thymic repertoires in unrelated individuals.

The V call is TRBV6-6, the J call TRBJ1-5; D is uncertain. This TCR came from a boy younger than two with a congenital heart defect. The sequenced sample was thymocytes. The chain's CDR3 is CASSPRRQPQHF. The CDR3 nucleotides are TGTGCCAGCAGCCCTAGGAGGCAGCCCCAGCATTTT.